The entry below gives a single T cell receptor (beta chain) sequence along with its context. A junction boundary mismatches the germline segment, possibly from a read error. These data originate in a study of control samples from healthy donors and cancer patients. Data came from immunoSEQ multiplex PCR; TCRdb stores just in-frame clones and leaves some out. The top ten hold 4.5% to 6% of the sample, which has fewer than 200,000 clones, 88% seen once. This CDR3 region has 15 residues. What was sequenced was blood. The source of this sequence is a woman in her 30s in good health. V is TRBV6-7 and J is TRBJ1-3; the D gene is possibly TRBD1 (5 bases). TRBV6-7 has ORF status, its function being uncertain. The chain's CDR3 is CASSYFPGSENTIYF. CDR3 sequence (DNA): TGTGCCAGCAGTTACTTCCCAGGGTCTGAAAACACCATATATTTT.